The 2 T cell receptor beta chains given below trace back to one sample, sequenced in a study of control samples from healthy donors and cancer patients. Here immunoSEQ multiplex PCR was the method, and the copy in TCRdb shows in-frame clones only, minus some. The profile shows fewer than 200,000 clones, 88% of them singletons. Sequences were obtained from blood. The receptors shown here come from a woman aged 25 to 45 in good health.

The table lists this clone with a count of one. The chain uses TRBV19 and TRBJ2-2; 8 bases are shared with TRBD1. The CDR3 loop spans 15 amino acids. V dropped 6 bases and J dropped 4; count of bases not matched to a gene: 7. Germline CDR1 is LNHDA and CDR2 is SQIVND (reference sequence). The CDR3 loop reads CASRPGQAGTGELFF. The CDR3 nucleotides are TGTGCCAGTAGGCCGGGACAGGCGGGCACCGGGGAGCTGTTTTTT.

The chain is built from TRBV4-2 and TRBJ2-4; 15 nucleotides agree with TRBD2. CDR3 length: 18 residues. The V gene's germline CDR1 is LGHNA and CDR2 YNFKEQ. J lost 1 base, V lost 3 bases, and 4 bases had no gene match. In DNA form, the CDR3 reads TGTGCCAGCAGCCAGGCCGGGACTAGCGGGAGGGCCAAAAACATTCAGTACTTC. Protein: CASSQAGTSGRAKNIQYF.